This T cell receptor (beta chain) is drawn from a study of T-cell reconstitution after alpha-beta-depleted transplantation in children. CDR1 is SGHKS, CDR2 YYEKEE, per germline (reference sequence). Trimming at V came to 2 bases and at J to 0 bases, leaving 2 bases not matched to a gene. The CDR3 has 15 residues. Many counts were recorded for this clonotype. Unique molecular identifiers tagged the TCRbeta library. TCRdb recomputed calls from the PCR reads with MiXCR, one row per CDR3 protein. In the table there are about 110,000 distinct CDR3 sequences, 10% of which are singletons. The input for sequencing was PBMCs from the stem cell graft donor, taken from the stem cell graft. The sequence came from a human donor who donated a stem cell graft to a child with acute lymphoblastic leukemia. J is TRBJ1-1 and V is TRBV5-5; TRBD1 agrees at 9 bases. The CDR3 bases are TGTGCCAGCAGCTTTGGACAGGGGATGAACACTGAAGCTTTCTTT. This gives the protein CASSFGQGMNTEAFF.